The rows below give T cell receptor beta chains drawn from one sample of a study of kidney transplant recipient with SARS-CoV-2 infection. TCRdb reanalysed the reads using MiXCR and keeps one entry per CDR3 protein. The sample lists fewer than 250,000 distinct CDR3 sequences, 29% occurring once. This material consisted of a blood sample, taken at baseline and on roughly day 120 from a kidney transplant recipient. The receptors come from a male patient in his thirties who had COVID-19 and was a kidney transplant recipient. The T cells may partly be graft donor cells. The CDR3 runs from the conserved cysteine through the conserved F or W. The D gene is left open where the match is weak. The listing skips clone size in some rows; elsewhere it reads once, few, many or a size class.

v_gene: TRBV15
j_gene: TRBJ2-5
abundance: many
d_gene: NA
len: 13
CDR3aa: CATSRGFAETQYF
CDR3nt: TGTGCCACCAGCAGAGGGTTTGCGGAGACCCAGTACTTC

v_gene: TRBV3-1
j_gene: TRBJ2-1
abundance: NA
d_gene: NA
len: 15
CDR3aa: CASSPSPYPANEQFF
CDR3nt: TGTGCCAGCAGCCCCTCGCCATACCCGGCCAATGAGCAGTTCTTC

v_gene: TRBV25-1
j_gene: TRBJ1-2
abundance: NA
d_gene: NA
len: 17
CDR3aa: CASSGARELGKTYGYAF
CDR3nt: TGTGCCAGCAGTGGCGCGAGAGAACTGGGAAAGACCTATGGCTACGCCTTC

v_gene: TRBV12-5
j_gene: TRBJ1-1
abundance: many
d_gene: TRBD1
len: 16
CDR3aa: CASGPGQGAIVAEAFF
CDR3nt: TGTGCTAGTGGCCCGGGACAGGGGGCGATCGTCGCTGAAGCTTTCTTT

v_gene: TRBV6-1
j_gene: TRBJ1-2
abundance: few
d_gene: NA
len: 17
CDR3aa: CASSSRDSMRRTYGYTF
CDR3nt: TGTGCCAGCAGTAGCAGGGACTCTATGCGAAGGACCTATGGCTACACCTTC

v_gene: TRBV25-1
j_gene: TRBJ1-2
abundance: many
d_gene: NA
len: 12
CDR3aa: CASSLPGGGYTF
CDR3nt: TGTGCCAGCAGCCTACCGGGCGGGGGCTACACCTTC

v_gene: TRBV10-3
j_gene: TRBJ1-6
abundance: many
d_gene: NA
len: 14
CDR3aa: CAISEGSAGSPLHF
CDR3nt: TGTGCCATCAGTGAGGGGTCCGCCGGTTCACCCCTCCACTTT

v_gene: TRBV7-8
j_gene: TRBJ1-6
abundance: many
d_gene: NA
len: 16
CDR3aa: CASSLAILGPNSPLHF
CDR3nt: TGTGCCAGCAGCTTAGCGATATTGGGACCTAATTCACCCCTCCACTTT

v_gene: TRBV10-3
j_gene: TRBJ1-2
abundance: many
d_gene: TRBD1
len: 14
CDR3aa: CAISGTGTGTIYTF
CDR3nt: TGTGCCATCAGTGGGACCGGGACAGGGACCATCTACACCTTC

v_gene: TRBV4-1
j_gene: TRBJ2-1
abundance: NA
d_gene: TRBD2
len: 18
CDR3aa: CASSPRSVAGASYNEQFF
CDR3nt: TGCGCCAGCAGCCCTAGGTCCGTAGCGGGAGCATCCTACAATGAGCAGTTCTTC

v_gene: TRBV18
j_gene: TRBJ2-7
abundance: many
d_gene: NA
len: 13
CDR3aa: CASSFSRSHEQYF
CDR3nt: TGTGCCAGCTCATTTAGCAGGTCCCACGAGCAGTACTTC

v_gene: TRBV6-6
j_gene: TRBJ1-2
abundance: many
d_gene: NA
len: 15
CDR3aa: CASRPGDLGRTGYTF
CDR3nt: TGTGCCAGCCGACCGGGGGACCTCGGCCGCACAGGCTACACCTTC

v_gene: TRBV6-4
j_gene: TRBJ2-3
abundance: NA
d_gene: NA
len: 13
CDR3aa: CASSDGATDTQYF
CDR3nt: TGTGCCAGCAGTGACGGTGCGACAGATACGCAGTATTTT

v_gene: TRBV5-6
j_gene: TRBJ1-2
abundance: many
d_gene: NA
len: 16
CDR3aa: CASSRSNSRKTYGYTF
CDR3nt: TGTGCCAGCTCACGGTCCAATAGTCGAAAGACCTATGGCTACACCTTC

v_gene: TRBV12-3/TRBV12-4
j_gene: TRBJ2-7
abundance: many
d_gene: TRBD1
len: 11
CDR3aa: CASSRGQGNNF
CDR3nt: TGTGCCAGCAGTAGAGGACAGGGTAACAACTTC

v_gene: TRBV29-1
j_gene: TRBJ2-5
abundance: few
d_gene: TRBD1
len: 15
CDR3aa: CSVGGGQGLFETQYF
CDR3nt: TGCAGCGTTGGGGGGGGACAGGGTCTTTTTGAGACCCAGTACTTC

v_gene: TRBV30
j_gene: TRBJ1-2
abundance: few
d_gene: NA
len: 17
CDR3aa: CAWSPKGRTVRGHGYTF
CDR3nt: TGTGCCTGGAGTCCTAAAGGGAGGACAGTCCGAGGTCACGGCTACACCTTC

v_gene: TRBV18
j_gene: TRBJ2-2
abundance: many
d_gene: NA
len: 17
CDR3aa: CASSPPEKPWNTGELFF
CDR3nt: TGTGCCAGCTCACCACCGGAAAAGCCATGGAACACCGGGGAGCTGTTTTTT

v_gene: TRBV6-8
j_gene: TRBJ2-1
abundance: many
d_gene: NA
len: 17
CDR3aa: CASSYTARLVVHNEQFF
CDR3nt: TGTGCCAGCAGTTACACTGCCCGGCTAGTCGTTCACAATGAGCAGTTCTTC

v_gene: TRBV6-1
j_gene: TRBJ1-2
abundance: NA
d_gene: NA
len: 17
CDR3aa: CASSLPEECRKTYGYTF
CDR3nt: TGTGCCAGCAGTCTCCCAGAGGAATGTAGAAAGACCTATGGCTACACCTTC

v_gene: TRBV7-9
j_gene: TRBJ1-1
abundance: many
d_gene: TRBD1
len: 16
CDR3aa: CASRIGTGILNTEAFF
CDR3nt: TGTGCCAGCAGGATAGGGACAGGGATACTGAACACTGAAGCTTTCTTT

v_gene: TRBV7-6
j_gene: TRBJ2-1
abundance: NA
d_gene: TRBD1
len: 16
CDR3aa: CASSTLGQGGVNEQFF
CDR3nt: TGTGCCAGCAGCACCCTTGGACAGGGCGGCGTCAATGAGCAGTTCTTC

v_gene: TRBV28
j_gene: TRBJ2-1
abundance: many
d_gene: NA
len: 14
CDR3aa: CASSLSRTSGEQFF
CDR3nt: TGTGCCAGCAGTTTATCGAGGACGAGCGGTGAGCAGTTCTTC

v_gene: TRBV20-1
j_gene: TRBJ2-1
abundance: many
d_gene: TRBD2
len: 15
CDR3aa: CSAPLAGGSNGEQFF
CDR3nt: TGCAGTGCTCCCCTAGCGGGAGGGAGCAATGGTGAGCAGTTCTTC

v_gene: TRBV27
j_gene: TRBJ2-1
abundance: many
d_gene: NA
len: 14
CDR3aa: CASSLNRASYEQFF
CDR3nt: TGTGCCAGCAGTTTGAACAGGGCGAGTTATGAGCAGTTCTTC

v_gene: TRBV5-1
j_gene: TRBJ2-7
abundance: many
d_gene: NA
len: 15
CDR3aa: CASSNDPDGVGEQYF
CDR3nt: TGCGCCAGCAGCAACGACCCGGACGGAGTAGGCGAGCAGTACTTC

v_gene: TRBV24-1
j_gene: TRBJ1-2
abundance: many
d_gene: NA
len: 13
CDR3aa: CATSPGGTHGYTF
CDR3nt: TGTGCCACCAGTCCGGGGGGAACCCATGGCTACACCTTC

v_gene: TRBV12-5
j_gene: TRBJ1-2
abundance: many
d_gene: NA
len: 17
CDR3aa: CASGVESLQGKTYGYTF
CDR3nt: TGTGCTAGTGGTGTAGAAAGTTTGCAGGGAAAGACCTATGGCTACACCTTC

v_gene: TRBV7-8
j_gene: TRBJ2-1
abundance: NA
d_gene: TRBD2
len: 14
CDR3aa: CVSSLSGGYNEQFF
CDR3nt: TGTGTCAGCAGTCTAAGCGGGGGTTACAATGAGCAGTTCTTC

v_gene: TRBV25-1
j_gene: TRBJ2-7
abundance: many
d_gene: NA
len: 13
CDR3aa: CASNAGVSYEQYF
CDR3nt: TGTGCCAGCAATGCAGGGGTCTCCTACGAGCAGTACTTC

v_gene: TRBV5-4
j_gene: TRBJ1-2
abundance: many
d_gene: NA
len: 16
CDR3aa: CASKVAVPGKTYGYTF
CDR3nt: TGTGCCAGCAAGGTAGCCGTACCAGGAAAGACCTATGGCTACACCTTC

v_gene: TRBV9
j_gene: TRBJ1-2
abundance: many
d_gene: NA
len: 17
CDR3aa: CASSVGVGSDRSYGYTF
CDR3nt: TGTGCCAGCAGCGTAGGAGTCGGTTCAGACCGATCCTATGGCTACACCTTC

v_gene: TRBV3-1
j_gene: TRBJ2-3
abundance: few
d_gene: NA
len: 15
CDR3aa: CASSQVPGSTDTQYF
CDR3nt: TGTGCCAGCAGCCAAGTTCCGGGAAGCACAGATACGCAGTATTTT

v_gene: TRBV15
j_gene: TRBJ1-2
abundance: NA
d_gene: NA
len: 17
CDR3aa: CATSRSKRCGKTYGYTF
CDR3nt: TGTGCCACCAGCCGATCCAAAAGGTGTGGAAAGACCTATGGCTACACCTTC

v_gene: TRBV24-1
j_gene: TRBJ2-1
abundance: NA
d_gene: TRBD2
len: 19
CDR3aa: CATSDPVTSGSSSYNEQFF
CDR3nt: TGTGCCACCAGTGATCCTGTGACTAGCGGGAGTAGCTCCTACAATGAGCAGTTCTTC

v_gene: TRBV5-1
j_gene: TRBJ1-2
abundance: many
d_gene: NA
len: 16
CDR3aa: CASNTRSVRKTYGYTF
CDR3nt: TGCGCCAGCAATACCAGATCGGTTCGAAAGACCTATGGCTACACCTTC

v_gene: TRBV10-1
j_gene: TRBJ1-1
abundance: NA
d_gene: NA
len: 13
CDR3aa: CASGDPRSTEAFF
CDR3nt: TGCGCCAGCGGTGACCCACGGAGCACTGAAGCTTTCTTT

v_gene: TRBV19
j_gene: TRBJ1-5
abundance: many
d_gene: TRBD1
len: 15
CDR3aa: CASSIPGQGGQPQHF
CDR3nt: TGTGCCAGTAGTATCCCTGGACAGGGGGGTCAGCCCCAGCATTTT

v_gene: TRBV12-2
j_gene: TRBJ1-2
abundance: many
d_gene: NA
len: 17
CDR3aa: CASRFNWTPRKTYGYTF
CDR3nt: TGTGCAAGTCGCTTCAATTGGACTCCACGAAAGACCTATGGCTACACCTTC

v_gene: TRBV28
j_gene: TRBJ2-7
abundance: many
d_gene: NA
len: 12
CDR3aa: CASSPMSYEQYF
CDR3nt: TGTGCCAGCAGCCCCATGTCCTACGAGCAGTACTTC

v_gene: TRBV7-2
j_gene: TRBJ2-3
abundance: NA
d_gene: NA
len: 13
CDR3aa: CASRPLPTDTQYF
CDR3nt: TGTGCCAGCAGACCTCTCCCGACAGATACGCAGTATTTT

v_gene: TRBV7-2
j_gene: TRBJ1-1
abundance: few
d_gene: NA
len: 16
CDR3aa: CASSLELSGPNTEAFF
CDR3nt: TGTGCCAGCAGCTTAGAATTATCAGGCCCTAACACTGAAGCTTTCTTT

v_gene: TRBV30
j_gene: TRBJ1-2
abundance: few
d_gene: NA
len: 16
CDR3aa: CAWKTQRYRKTYGYTF
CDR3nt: TGTGCCTGGAAGACACAGCGTTATAGAAAGACCTATGGCTACACCTTC

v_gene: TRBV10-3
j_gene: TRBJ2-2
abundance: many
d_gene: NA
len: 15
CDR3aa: CAISELQSNTGELFF
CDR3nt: TGTGCCATCAGTGAGTTACAGTCGAACACCGGGGAGCTGTTTTTT